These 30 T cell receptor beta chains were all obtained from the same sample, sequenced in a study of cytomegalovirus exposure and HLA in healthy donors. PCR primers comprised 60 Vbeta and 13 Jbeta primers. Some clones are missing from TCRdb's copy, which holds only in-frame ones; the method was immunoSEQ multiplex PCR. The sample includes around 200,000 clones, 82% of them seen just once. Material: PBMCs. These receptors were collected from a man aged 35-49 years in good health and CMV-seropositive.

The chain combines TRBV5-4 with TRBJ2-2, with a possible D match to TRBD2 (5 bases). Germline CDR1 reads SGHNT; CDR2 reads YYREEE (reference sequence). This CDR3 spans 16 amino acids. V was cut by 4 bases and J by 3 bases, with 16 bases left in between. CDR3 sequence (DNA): TGTGCCAGCAGCCCGTCGACACGGGGAGACACCGGGGAGCTGTTTTTT. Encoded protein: CASSPSTRGDTGELFF.

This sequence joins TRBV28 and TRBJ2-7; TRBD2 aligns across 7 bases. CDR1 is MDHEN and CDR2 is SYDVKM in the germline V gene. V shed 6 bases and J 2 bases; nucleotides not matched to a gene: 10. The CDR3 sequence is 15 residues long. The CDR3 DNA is TGTGCCAGCAGGTCTGTAGGACTAGGTGCCTACGAGCAGTACGTC. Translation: CASRSVGLGAYEQYV.

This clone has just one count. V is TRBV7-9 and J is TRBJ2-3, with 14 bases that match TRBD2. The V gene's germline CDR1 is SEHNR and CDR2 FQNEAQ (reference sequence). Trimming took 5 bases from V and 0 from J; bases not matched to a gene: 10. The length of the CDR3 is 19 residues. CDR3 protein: CASSKGLAGAYISTDTQYF. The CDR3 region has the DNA TGTGCCAGCAGCAAGGGACTAGCGGGAGCCTACATTAGCACAGATACGCAGTATTTT.

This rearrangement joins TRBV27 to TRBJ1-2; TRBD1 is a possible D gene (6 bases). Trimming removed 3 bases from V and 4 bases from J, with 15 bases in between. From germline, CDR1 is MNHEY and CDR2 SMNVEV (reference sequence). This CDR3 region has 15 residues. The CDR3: CASSFSGGAPYGYTF. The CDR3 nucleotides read TGTGCCAGCAGTTTCTCCGGGGGGGCTCCCTATGGCTACACCTTC.

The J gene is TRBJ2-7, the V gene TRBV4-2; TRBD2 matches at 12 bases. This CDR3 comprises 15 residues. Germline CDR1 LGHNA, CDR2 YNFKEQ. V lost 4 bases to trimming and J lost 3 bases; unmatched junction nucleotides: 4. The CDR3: CASSPRTSGIYEQYF. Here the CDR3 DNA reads TGTGCCAGCAGCCCTCGGACTAGCGGGATCTACGAGCAGTACTTC.

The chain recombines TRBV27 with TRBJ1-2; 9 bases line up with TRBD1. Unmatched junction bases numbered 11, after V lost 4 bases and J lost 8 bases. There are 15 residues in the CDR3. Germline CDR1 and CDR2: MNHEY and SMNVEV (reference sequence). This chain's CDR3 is CASSSHLGTGSGYTF. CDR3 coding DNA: TGTGCCAGCAGTTCCCATTTAGGGACAGGGAGCGGCTACACCTTC.

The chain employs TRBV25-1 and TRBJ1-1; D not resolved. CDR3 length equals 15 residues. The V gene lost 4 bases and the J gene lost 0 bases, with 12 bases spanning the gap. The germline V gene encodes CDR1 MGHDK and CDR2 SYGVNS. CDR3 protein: CASSASERVNTEAFF. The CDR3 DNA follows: TGTGCCAGCAGTGCCTCGGAGAGGGTGAACACTGAAGCTTTCTTT.

CDR3 protein: CASSSGGGSTDTQYF. CDR3 nucleotide sequence: TGCGCCAGCAGCTCGGGAGGCGGAAGCACAGATACGCAGTATTTT. The chain links TRBV5-1 to TRBJ2-3; the match to TRBD2 covers 7 bases. V gave up 3 bases and J gave up 0 bases; unmatched junction bases: 4. The germline gives CDR1 SGHRS, CDR2 YFSETQ. The CDR3 has 15 residues.

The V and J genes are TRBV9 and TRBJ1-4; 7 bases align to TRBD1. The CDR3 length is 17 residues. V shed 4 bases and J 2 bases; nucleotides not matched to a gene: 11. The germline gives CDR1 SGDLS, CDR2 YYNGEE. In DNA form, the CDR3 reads TGTGCCAGCAGCCCCCCCGAGGGGGCAGGGACTAATGAAAAACTGTTTTTT. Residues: CASSPPEGAGTNEKLFF. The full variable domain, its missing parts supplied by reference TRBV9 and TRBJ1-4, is DSGVTQTPKHLITATGQRVTLRCSPRSGDLSVYWYQQSLDQGLQFLIQYYNGEERAKGNILERFSAQQFPDLHSELNLSSLELGDSALYFCASSPPEGAGTNEKLFFGSGTQLSVL.

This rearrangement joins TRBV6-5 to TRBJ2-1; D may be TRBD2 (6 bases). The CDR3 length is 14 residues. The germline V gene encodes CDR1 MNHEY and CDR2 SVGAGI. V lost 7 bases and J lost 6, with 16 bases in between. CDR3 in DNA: TGTGCCAGCACCTTCTTTAGCGGTTCCAATGAGCAGTTCTTC. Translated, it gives CASTFFSGSNEQFF.

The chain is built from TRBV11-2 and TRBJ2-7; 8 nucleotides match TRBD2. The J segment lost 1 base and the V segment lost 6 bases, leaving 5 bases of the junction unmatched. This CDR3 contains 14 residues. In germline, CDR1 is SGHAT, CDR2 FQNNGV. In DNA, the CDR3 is TGTGCCAGCAGACAGGGACTAGGATCCTACGAGCAGTACGTC. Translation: CASRQGLGSYEQYV.

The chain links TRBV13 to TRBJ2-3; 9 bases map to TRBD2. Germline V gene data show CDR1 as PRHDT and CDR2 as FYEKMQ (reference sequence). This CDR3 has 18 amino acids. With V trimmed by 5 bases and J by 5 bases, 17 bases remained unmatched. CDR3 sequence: CASSKRLIAGAGGDTQYF. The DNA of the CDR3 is TGTGCCAGCAGCAAGCGACTTATAGCGGGAGCGGGGGGAGATACGCAGTATTTT.

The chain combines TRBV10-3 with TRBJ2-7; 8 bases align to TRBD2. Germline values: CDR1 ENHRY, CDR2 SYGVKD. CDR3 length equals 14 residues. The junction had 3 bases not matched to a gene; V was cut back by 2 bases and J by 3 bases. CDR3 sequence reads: CAISEGLASYEQYV. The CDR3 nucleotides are TGTGCCATCAGTGAGGGACTAGCAAGCTACGAGCAGTACGTC.

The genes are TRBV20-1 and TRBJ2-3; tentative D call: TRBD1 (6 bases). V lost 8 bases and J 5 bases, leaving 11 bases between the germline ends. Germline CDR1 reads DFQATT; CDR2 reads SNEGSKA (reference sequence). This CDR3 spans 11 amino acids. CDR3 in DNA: TGCAGTTCCACAGGGCTAGATACGCAGTATTTT. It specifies CSSTGLDTQYF.

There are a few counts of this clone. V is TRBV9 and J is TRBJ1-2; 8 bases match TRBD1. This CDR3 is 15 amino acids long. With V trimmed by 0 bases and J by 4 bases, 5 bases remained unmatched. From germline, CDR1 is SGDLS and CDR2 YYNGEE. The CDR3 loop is CASSVDGTGVYGYTF. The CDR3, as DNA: TGTGCCAGCAGCGTAGATGGGACAGGAGTCTATGGCTACACCTTC.

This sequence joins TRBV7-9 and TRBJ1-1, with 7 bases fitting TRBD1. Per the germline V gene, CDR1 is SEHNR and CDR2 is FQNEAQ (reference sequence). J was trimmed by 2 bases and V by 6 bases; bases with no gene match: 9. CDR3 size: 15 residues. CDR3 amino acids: CASRSPGQLNTEAFF. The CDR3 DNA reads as TGTGCCAGCAGATCACCGGGACAGCTAAACACTGAAGCTTTCTTT.

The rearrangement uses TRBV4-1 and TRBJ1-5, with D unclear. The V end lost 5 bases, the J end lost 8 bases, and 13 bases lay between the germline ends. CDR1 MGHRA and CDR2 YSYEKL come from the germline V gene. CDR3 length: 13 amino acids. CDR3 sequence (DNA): TGCGCCAGCAGCACCTTAATCGGGGAGCCCCAGCATTTT. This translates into CASSTLIGEPQHF.

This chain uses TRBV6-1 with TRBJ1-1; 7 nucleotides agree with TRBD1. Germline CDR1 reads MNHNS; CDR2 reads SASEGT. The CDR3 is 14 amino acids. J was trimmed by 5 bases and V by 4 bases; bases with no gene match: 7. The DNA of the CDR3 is TGTGCCAGCAGTGCTCGACAGGGTGGGACTGAAGCTTTCTTT. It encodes CASSARQGGTEAFF.

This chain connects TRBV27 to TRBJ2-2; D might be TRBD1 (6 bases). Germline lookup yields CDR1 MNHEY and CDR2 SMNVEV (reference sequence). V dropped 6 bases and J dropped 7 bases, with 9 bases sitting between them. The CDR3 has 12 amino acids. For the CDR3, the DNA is TGTGCCAGCAGGGGGGCCGGCGGGGAGCTGTTTTTT. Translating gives CASRGAGGELFF.

The CDR3 bases are TGTGCCAGTATGACGACTAGCGGGAGTCTCGAGCAGTACTTC. Translating it yields CASMTTSGSLEQYF. The chain links TRBV19 to TRBJ2-7; 12 nucleotides align to TRBD2. The ends lost 7 bases at V and 6 bases at J; junction bases unmatched: 7. This CDR3 comprises 14 residues. Germline assignment: CDR1 LNHDA and CDR2 SQIVND (reference sequence).

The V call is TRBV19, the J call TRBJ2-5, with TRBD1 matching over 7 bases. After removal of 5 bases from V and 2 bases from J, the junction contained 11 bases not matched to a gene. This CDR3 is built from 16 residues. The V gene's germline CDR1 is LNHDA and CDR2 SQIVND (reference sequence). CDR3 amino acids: CASSPSTGLRQETQYF. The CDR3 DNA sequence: TGTGCCAGTAGTCCGTCGACAGGGCTGAGGCAAGAGACCCAGTACTTC.

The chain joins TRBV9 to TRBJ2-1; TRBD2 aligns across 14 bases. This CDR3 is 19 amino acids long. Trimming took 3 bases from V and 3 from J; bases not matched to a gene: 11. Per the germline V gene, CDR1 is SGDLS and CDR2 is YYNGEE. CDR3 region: CASSAQPGLAGVGYNEQFF. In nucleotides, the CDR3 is TGTGCCAGCAGCGCTCAACCGGGACTAGCGGGAGTTGGCTACAATGAGCAGTTCTTC.

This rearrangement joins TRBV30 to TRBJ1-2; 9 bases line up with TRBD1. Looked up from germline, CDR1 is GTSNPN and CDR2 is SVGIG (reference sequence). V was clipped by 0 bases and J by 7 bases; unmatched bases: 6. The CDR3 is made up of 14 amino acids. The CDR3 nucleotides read TGTGCCTGGAGTGTACAGGGGGCGCGGGGTGGCTACACCTTC. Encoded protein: CAWSVQGARGGYTF.

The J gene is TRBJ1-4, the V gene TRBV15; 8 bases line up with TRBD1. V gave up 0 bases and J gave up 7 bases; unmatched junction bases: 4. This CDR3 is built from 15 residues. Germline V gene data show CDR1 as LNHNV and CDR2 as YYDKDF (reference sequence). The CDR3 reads CATSREDRVFEKLFF. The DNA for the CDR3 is TGTGCCACCAGCAGAGAGGACAGGGTTTTTGAAAAACTGTTTTTT.

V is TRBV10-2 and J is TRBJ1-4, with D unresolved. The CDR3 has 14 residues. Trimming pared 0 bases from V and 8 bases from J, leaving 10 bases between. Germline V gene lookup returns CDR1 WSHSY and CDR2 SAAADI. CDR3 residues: CASSESAPQEKLFF. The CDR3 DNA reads TGCGCCAGCAGTGAGTCGGCCCCCCAGGAAAAACTGTTTTTT.

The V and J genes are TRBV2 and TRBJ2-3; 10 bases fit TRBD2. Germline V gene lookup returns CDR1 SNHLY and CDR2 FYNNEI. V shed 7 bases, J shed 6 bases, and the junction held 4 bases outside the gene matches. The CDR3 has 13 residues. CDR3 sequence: CASTKREGDTQYF. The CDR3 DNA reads TGTGCCAGCACAAAGCGGGAGGGGGATACGCAGTATTTT.

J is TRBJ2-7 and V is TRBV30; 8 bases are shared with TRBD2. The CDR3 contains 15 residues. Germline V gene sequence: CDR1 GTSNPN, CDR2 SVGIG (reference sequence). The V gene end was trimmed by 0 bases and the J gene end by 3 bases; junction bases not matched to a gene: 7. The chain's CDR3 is CAWSVLLAACYEQYV. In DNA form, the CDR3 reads TGTGCCTGGAGTGTACTACTAGCGGCCTGCTACGAGCAGTACGTC.

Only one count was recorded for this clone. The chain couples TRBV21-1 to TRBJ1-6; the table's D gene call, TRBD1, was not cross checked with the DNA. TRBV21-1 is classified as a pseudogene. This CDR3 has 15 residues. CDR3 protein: CASSRDRAAHSPLHF. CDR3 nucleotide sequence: TGTGCCAGCAGCCGGGACAGGGCGGCCCATTCACCCCTCCACTTT.

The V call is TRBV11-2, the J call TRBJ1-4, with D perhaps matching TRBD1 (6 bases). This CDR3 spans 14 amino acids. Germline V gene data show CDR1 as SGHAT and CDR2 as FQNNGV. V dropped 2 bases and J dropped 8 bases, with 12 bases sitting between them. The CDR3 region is CASSLSGHNEKLFF. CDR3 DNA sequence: TGTGCCAGCAGCTTATCGGGACACAACGAAAAACTGTTTTTT. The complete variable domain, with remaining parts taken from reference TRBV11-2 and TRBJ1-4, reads EAGVAQSPRYKIIEKRQSVAFWCNPISGHATLYWYQQILGQGPKLLIQFQNNGVVDDSQLPKDRFSAERLKGVDSTLKIQPAKLEDSAVYLCASSLSGHNEKLFFGSGTQLSVL.

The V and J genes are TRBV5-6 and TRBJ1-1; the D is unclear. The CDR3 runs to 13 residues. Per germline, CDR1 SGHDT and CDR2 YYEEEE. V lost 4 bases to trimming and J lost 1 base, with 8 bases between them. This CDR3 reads CASSTTPNTEAFF. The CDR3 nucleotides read TGTGCCAGCAGCACAACACCGAACACTGAAGCTTTCTTT. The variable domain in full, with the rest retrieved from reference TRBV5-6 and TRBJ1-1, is DAGVTQSPTHLIKTRGQQVTLRCSPKSGHDTVSWYQQALGQGPQFIFQYYEEEERQRGNFPDRFSGHQFPNYSSELNVNALLLGDSALYLCASSTTPNTEAFFGQGTRLTVV.